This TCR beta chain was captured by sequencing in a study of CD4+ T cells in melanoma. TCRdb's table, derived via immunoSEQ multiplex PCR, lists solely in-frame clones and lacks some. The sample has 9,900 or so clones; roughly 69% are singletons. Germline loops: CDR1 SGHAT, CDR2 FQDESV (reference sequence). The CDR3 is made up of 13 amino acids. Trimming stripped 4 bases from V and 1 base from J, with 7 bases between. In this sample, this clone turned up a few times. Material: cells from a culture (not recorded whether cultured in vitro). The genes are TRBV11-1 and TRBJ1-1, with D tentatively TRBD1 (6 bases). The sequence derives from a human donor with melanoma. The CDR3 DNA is TGTGCCAGCAGCTGGGGACAGAACACTGAAGCTTTCTTT. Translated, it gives CASSWGQNTEAFF.